Listed below are T cell receptor beta chains from one sample, sequenced in a study of blood T cells in healthy people across ages. From the 5' RACE reads, TCRdb called clonotypes with MiXCR, one entry per CDR3 protein. Counted here are 1.5 million or so distinct CDR3 sequences, about 45% occurring once; the ten biggest clones make up about 4.1%. Sequencing was carried out using blood. Receptors were obtained from a woman aged 18-30 years in good health. CDR3s include the opening cysteine and the closing phenylalanine or tryptophan. D genes are given only for firm matches. Clone size is stated in some rows and not others, as once, few, many or a class when expanded.

clone size: few; V gene: TRBV20-1; D gene: .; J gene: TRBJ1-2; CDR3 DNA: TGCAGTGCTAGTCCCCGGACGTCTGGGTACTATGGCTACACCTTC; CDR3 protein: CSASPRTSGYYGYTF
clone size: many; V gene: TRBV12-3/TRBV12-4; D gene: .; J gene: TRBJ1-2; CDR3 DNA: TGTGCCAGCAGTTTACGGCGGGGGGGCTACACCTTC; CDR3 protein: CASSLRRGGYTF
clone size: .; V gene: TRBV7-2; D gene: TRBD1; J gene: TRBJ2-4; CDR3 DNA: TGTGCCAGCAGCTTAGCGAACAGGGGAGAACAAAACATTCAGTACTTC; CDR3 protein: CASSLANRGEQNIQYF
clone size: few; V gene: TRBV28; D gene: .; J gene: TRBJ2-3; CDR3 DNA: TGTGCCAGCTGGGACGGGAATGCAGATACGCAGTATTTT; CDR3 protein: CASWDGNADTQYF
clone size: .; V gene: TRBV4-1; D gene: .; J gene: TRBJ1-1; CDR3 DNA: TGCGCCAGCAGCCAAGATCTGACTGAAGCTTTCTTT; CDR3 protein: CASSQDLTEAFF
clone size: .; V gene: TRBV12-3/TRBV12-4; D gene: .; J gene: TRBJ2-2; CDR3 DNA: TGTGCCGGCAGTTTAGGAGGAGGAGCCGGGGAGCTGTTTTTT; CDR3 protein: CAGSLGGGAGELFF
clone size: few; V gene: TRBV6-5; D gene: .; J gene: TRBJ1-5; CDR3 DNA: TGTGCCAGCAGTCCGGGGGATGCGTTAAATCAGCCCCAGCATTTT; CDR3 protein: CASSPGDALNQPQHF
clone size: .; V gene: TRBV27; D gene: .; J gene: TRBJ2-2; CDR3 DNA: TGTGCCAGCAGTTTATCGACAAACACCGGGGAGCTGTTTTTT; CDR3 protein: CASSLSTNTGELFF
clone size: .; V gene: TRBV7-8; D gene: .; J gene: TRBJ1-5; CDR3 DNA: TGTGCCAGCAGCGCAAAACAGGCCAAACCTAATCAGCCCCAGCATTTT; CDR3 protein: CASSAKQAKPNQPQHF
clone size: .; V gene: TRBV12-3/TRBV12-4; D gene: TRBD1; J gene: TRBJ1-5; CDR3 DNA: TGTGCCAGCAAATCGACAGGGGAGTTGGGCAATCAGCCCCAGCATTTT; CDR3 protein: CASKSTGELGNQPQHF
clone size: once; V gene: TRBV15; D gene: .; J gene: TRBJ2-7; CDR3 DNA: TGTGCCACCAGCAGCCGTACGTCGAAGCAGTACTTC; CDR3 protein: CATSSRTSKQYF
clone size: .; V gene: TRBV7-2; D gene: .; J gene: TRBJ2-7; CDR3 DNA: TGTGCCAGCAGCAAGACCGAGGTTTCCGAGCAGTACTTC; CDR3 protein: CASSKTEVSEQYF
clone size: .; V gene: TRBV11-2; D gene: TRBD2; J gene: TRBJ2-1; CDR3 DNA: TGTGCCAGCAGCTTAGGAGTGACTAGCGGCTACAATGAGCAGTTCTTC; CDR3 protein: CASSLGVTSGYNEQFF
clone size: once; V gene: TRBV5-1; D gene: TRBD1; J gene: TRBJ1-4; CDR3 DNA: TGCGCCAGCAGCGGAGGGGGCACAACTAATGAAAAACTGTTTTTT; CDR3 protein: CASSGGGTTNEKLFF
clone size: .; V gene: TRBV29-1; D gene: .; J gene: TRBJ1-1; CDR3 DNA: TGCAGCGCCTACAGAAATTTGAACACTGAAGCTTTCTTT; CDR3 protein: CSAYRNLNTEAFF
clone size: .; V gene: TRBV6-2/TRBV6-3; D gene: .; J gene: TRBJ2-7; CDR3 DNA: TGTGCCAGCAGTTACACCCCAGGGACCTTCTACGAGCAGTACTTC; CDR3 protein: CASSYTPGTFYEQYF
clone size: few; V gene: TRBV28; D gene: .; J gene: TRBJ1-4; CDR3 DNA: TGTGCCAGCAGTGACTCACCGAACCTGGGAAAACTGTTTTTT; CDR3 protein: CASSDSPNLGKLFF
clone size: .; V gene: TRBV6-1; D gene: .; J gene: TRBJ1-5; CDR3 DNA: TGTGCCAGCAGGGAGACAGAGTATAGCAATCAGCCCCAGCATTTT; CDR3 protein: CASRETEYSNQPQHF
clone size: .; V gene: TRBV6-6; D gene: .; J gene: TRBJ1-1; CDR3 DNA: TGTGCCAGCAGTTACTCTACCGACACTGAAGCTTTCTTT; CDR3 protein: CASSYSTDTEAFF
clone size: .; V gene: TRBV7-9; D gene: TRBD1; J gene: TRBJ1-2; CDR3 DNA: TGTGCCAGCAGCCGGGACAGTCTATTCAGTTCCTGCACCTTC; CDR3 protein: CASSRDSLFSSCTF
clone size: few; V gene: TRBV27; D gene: TRBD1; J gene: TRBJ2-1; CDR3 DNA: TGTGCCAGCAGCATCCAAATGACAGGGGGCTCAGGATACAATGAGCAGTTCTTC; CDR3 protein: CASSIQMTGGSGYNEQFF
clone size: .; V gene: TRBV12-3/TRBV12-4; D gene: .; J gene: TRBJ2-5; CDR3 DNA: TGTGCCAGCAGTTTAGTATTGGGCGCAGAGACCCAGTACTTC; CDR3 protein: CASSLVLGAETQYF
clone size: .; V gene: TRBV20-1; D gene: .; J gene: TRBJ2-7; CDR3 DNA: TGCAGTGCTAGTTCTCGATCTGCGTACGAGCAGTACTTC; CDR3 protein: CSASSRSAYEQYF
clone size: .; V gene: TRBV20-1; D gene: TRBD1; J gene: TRBJ1-2; CDR3 DNA: TGCAGTGCCGTGACAGGGCAGGGTGGCTACACCTTC; CDR3 protein: CSAVTGQGGYTF
clone size: .; V gene: TRBV20-1; D gene: TRBD1; J gene: TRBJ2-1; CDR3 DNA: TGCAGTGCTAGGGGGGGACAGGCCTACGAGCAGTTCTTC; CDR3 protein: CSARGGQAYEQFF
clone size: .; V gene: TRBV4-1; D gene: TRBD2; J gene: TRBJ2-2; CDR3 DNA: TGCGCCAGCAGCCACTCAAACGGACTAGCAATCGGGGAGCTGTTTTTT; CDR3 protein: CASSHSNGLAIGELFF
clone size: .; V gene: TRBV20-1; D gene: .; J gene: TRBJ2-7; CDR3 DNA: TGCAGTGCTAGACAGGGGGGCCTACCTTACGAGCAGTACTTC; CDR3 protein: CSARQGGLPYEQYF
clone size: many; V gene: TRBV6-5; D gene: .; J gene: TRBJ1-2; CDR3 DNA: TGTGCCAGCAGTCCCGACTGGAACTATGGCTACACCTTC; CDR3 protein: CASSPDWNYGYTF
clone size: .; V gene: TRBV6-5; D gene: .; J gene: TRBJ2-7; CDR3 DNA: TGTGCCAGCAGCTACATGGCAAACTCCTACGAGCAGTACTTC; CDR3 protein: CASSYMANSYEQYF
clone size: .; V gene: TRBV20-1; D gene: .; J gene: TRBJ2-7; CDR3 DNA: TGCAGTGCTCCGTCTGGCCGGAGGAAGACCTACGAGCAGTACTTC; CDR3 protein: CSAPSGRRKTYEQYF
clone size: .; V gene: TRBV7-2; D gene: .; J gene: TRBJ1-1; CDR3 DNA: TGTGCCAGCGGCTTAAAAAACAGAGCGTACACTGAAGCTTTCTTT; CDR3 protein: CASGLKNRAYTEAFF
clone size: .; V gene: TRBV3-1; D gene: .; J gene: TRBJ1-1; CDR3 DNA: TGTGCCAGCAGCCAATCCTACAGGCTGGGGACTGAAGCTTTCTTT; CDR3 protein: CASSQSYRLGTEAFF
clone size: few; V gene: TRBV12-3/TRBV12-4; D gene: .; J gene: TRBJ2-5; CDR3 DNA: TGTGCCAGCAAGCCAAGGGCGGAAAACCAAGAGACCCAGTACTTC; CDR3 protein: CASKPRAENQETQYF
clone size: once; V gene: TRBV7-9; D gene: TRBD1; J gene: TRBJ1-5; CDR3 DNA: TGTGCCAGCAGCGCCGCAGGGGGCGGTGATCAGCCCCAGCATTTT; CDR3 protein: CASSAAGGGDQPQHF
clone size: few; V gene: TRBV4-3; D gene: .; J gene: TRBJ2-7; CDR3 DNA: TGCGCCAGCAGCCAAGATGTAGGTACCTACGAGCAGTACTTC; CDR3 protein: CASSQDVGTYEQYF
clone size: .; V gene: TRBV20-1; D gene: TRBD1; J gene: TRBJ2-2; CDR3 DNA: TGCAGTCCCCGGGACAGGGTGTCCGGGGAGCTGTTTTTT; CDR3 protein: CSPRDRVSGELFF
clone size: once; V gene: TRBV7-9; D gene: TRBD2; J gene: TRBJ2-7; CDR3 DNA: TGTGCCAGCAGCTTAGTGCGGGAGCTTCGGAATGAGCAGTACTTC; CDR3 protein: CASSLVRELRNEQYF
clone size: once; V gene: TRBV20-1; D gene: TRBD1; J gene: TRBJ1-1; CDR3 DNA: TGCAGTGCTAGGTGGGCTTGGGCAGGGGGCCCTGGGGCTGAAGCTTTCTTT; CDR3 protein: CSARWAWAGGPGAEAFF
clone size: .; V gene: TRBV3-1; D gene: .; J gene: TRBJ1-2; CDR3 DNA: TGTGCCAGCAACCAAGATACAGGAGGCTATGGCTACACCTTC; CDR3 protein: CASNQDTGGYGYTF
clone size: once; V gene: TRBV7-9; D gene: .; J gene: TRBJ1-2; CDR3 DNA: TGTGCCAGCAGCGTAGTCCCAGGGGATGGCTACACCTTC; CDR3 protein: CASSVVPGDGYTF
clone size: few; V gene: TRBV28; D gene: .; J gene: TRBJ2-5; CDR3 DNA: TGTGCCAGCAGTTCGGAGCGGGCAACCCAAGAGACCCAGTACTTC; CDR3 protein: CASSSERATQETQYF
clone size: few; V gene: TRBV4-1; D gene: .; J gene: TRBJ1-4; CDR3 DNA: TGCGCCAGCAGCCAAGTACGGCAAACTAATGAAAAACTGTTTTTT; CDR3 protein: CASSQVRQTNEKLFF
clone size: .; V gene: TRBV10-2; D gene: .; J gene: TRBJ2-1; CDR3 DNA: TGCGCCAGCAGACCCGACAGCTCCTACAATGAGCAGTTCTTC; CDR3 protein: CASRPDSSYNEQFF
clone size: few; V gene: TRBV25-1; D gene: TRBD2; J gene: TRBJ2-1; CDR3 DNA: TGTGCCAGCAGTGAAGGAGGGATGAATAGCGGGATCTACAATGAGCAGTTCTTC; CDR3 protein: CASSEGGMNSGIYNEQFF
clone size: few; V gene: TRBV20-1; D gene: TRBD1; J gene: TRBJ1-2; CDR3 DNA: TGCAGTGCTAGATCTGACAGGGATGGCTACACCTTC; CDR3 protein: CSARSDRDGYTF
clone size: .; V gene: TRBV7-8; D gene: TRBD1; J gene: TRBJ1-2; CDR3 DNA: TGTGCCAGCAGCCTCCAGCGGGACAGAATGTATGGCTACACCTTC; CDR3 protein: CASSLQRDRMYGYTF
clone size: .; V gene: TRBV20-1; D gene: TRBD2; J gene: TRBJ2-1; CDR3 DNA: TGCAGTGCCACTGGGACTAGGAATCGCGAGCAGTTCTTC; CDR3 protein: CSATGTRNREQFF
clone size: .; V gene: TRBV7-2; D gene: .; J gene: TRBJ1-2; CDR3 DNA: TGTGCCAGCAGCTTGGAGACAGGTGAAGCTAACTATGGCTACACCTTC; CDR3 protein: CASSLETGEANYGYTF
clone size: .; V gene: TRBV5-1; D gene: .; J gene: TRBJ2-3; CDR3 DNA: TGCGCCAGAAGCACGGAGCCGACAGGCTCTAGCACAGATACGCAGTATTTT; CDR3 protein: CARSTEPTGSSTDTQYF
clone size: few; V gene: TRBV30; D gene: TRBD1; J gene: TRBJ1-6; CDR3 DNA: TGTGCCTGGAGGACCCAGACAGGGCTCCTTAATTCACCCCTCCACTTT; CDR3 protein: CAWRTQTGLLNSPLHF
clone size: .; V gene: TRBV7-2; D gene: TRBD1; J gene: TRBJ1-5; CDR3 DNA: TGTGCCAGCAGCTTATGGACAGGGTCCAATCAGCCCCAGCATTTT; CDR3 protein: CASSLWTGSNQPQHF
clone size: .; V gene: TRBV15; D gene: .; J gene: TRBJ2-7; CDR3 DNA: TGTGCCACCAGCAGAGATGTCGAGACACTTCCCTACGAGCAGTACTTC; CDR3 protein: CATSRDVETLPYEQYF
clone size: .; V gene: TRBV27; D gene: TRBD1; J gene: TRBJ1-6; CDR3 DNA: TGTGCCAGCAGTTTATCAGGCGGGACAGGGACTTCACCCCTCCACTTT; CDR3 protein: CASSLSGGTGTSPLHF
clone size: .; V gene: TRBV7-2; D gene: TRBD2; J gene: TRBJ2-3; CDR3 DNA: TGTGCCAGCAGCTTAAAGCGGGGCTGGGGAGATACGCAGTATTTT; CDR3 protein: CASSLKRGWGDTQYF
clone size: few; V gene: TRBV7-2; D gene: .; J gene: TRBJ2-1; CDR3 DNA: TGTGCCAGCAGCTTAGATGGCGGTTACTCCAATGAGCAGTTCTTC; CDR3 protein: CASSLDGGYSNEQFF
clone size: .; V gene: TRBV4-3; D gene: TRBD2; J gene: TRBJ2-3; CDR3 DNA: TGCGCCAGCAGCCAAGTTCGGGATAGCGGGGGGCTCACAGATACGCAGTATTTT; CDR3 protein: CASSQVRDSGGLTDTQYF
clone size: few; V gene: TRBV27; D gene: .; J gene: TRBJ2-1; CDR3 DNA: TGTGCCACCGGAGTTGGGACAAGCTCCTACAATGAGCAGTTCTTC; CDR3 protein: CATGVGTSSYNEQFF
clone size: .; V gene: TRBV2; D gene: TRBD2; J gene: TRBJ2-7; CDR3 DNA: TGTGCCAGCAGTGAAGCGCTTCGGGGGGGCAGGTACGAGCAGTACTTC; CDR3 protein: CASSEALRGGRYEQYF
clone size: .; V gene: TRBV2; D gene: .; J gene: TRBJ2-3; CDR3 DNA: TGTGCCAGCAGAGCCTGGCCGGGAGTTAATAAGGATACGCAGTATTTT; CDR3 protein: CASRAWPGVNKDTQYF